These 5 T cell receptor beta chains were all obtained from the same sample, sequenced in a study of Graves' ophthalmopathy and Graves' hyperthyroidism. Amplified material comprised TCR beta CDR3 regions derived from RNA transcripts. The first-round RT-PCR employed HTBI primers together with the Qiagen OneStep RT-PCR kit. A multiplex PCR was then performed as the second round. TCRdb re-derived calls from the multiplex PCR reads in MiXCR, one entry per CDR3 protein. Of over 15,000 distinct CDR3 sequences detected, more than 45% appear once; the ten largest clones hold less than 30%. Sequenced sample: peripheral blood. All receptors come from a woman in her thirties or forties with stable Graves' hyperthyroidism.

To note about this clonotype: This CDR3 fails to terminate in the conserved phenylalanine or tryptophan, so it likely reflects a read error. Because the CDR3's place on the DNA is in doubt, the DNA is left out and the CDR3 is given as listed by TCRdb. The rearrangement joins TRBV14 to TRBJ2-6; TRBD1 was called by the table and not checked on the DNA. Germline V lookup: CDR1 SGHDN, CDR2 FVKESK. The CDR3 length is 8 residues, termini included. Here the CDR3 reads CASSPHGT.

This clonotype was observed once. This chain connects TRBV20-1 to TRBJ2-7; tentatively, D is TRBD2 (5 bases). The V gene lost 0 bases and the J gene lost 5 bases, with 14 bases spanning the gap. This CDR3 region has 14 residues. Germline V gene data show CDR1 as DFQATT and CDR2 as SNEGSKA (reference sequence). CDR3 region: CSARDWGTGDEQYF. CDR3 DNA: TGCAGTGCTAGAGATTGGGGAACCGGGGACGAGCAGTACTTC.

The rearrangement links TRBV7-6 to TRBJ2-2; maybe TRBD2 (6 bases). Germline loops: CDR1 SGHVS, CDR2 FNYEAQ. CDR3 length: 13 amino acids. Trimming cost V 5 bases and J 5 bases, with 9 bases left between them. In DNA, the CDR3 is TGTGCCAGCAGCCCTAGCGATACCGGGGAGCTGTTTTTT. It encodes CASSPSDTGELFF.

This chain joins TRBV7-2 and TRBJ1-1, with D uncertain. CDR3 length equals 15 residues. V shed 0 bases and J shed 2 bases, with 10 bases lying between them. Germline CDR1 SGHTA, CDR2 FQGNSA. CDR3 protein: CASSLALGHNTEAFF. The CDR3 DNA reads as TGTGCCAGCAGCTTAGCTTTAGGGCACAACACTGAAGCTTTCTTT.

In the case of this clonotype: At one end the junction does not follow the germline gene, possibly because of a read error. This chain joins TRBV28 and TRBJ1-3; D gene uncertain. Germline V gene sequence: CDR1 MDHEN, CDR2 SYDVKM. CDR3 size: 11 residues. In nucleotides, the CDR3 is TGTGCCGGATATTCCGGAAACACCGTATATTTT. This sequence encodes CAGYSGNTVYF. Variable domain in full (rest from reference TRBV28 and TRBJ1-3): DVKVTQSSRYLVKRTGEKVFLECVQDMDHENMFWYRQDPGLGLRLIYFSYDVKMKEKGDIPEGYSVSREKKERFSLILESASTNQTSMYLCAGYSGNTVYFGEGSWLTVV.